The 3 T cell receptor beta chains listed next were all sequenced from one sample in a study of cytomegalovirus exposure and HLA in healthy donors. Vbeta (60) and Jbeta (13) primers were used in the PCR. Sequenced by immunoSEQ multiplex PCR; TCRdb stores in-frame clones only, minus some. This table holds some 65,000 clones, around 70% found once. Specimen: PBMCs. These TCRs come from a woman in her 30s in good health and CMV-seronegative.

J is TRBJ2-5 and V is TRBV5-1; 8 bases match TRBD2. The CDR3 sequence is 14 residues long. In germline, CDR1 is SGHRS, CDR2 YFSETQ. V shed 0 bases and J 5 bases; nucleotides not matched to a gene: 3. CDR3 coding DNA: TGCGCCAGCAGCTTGGTGTCGGGAGGGGAGACCCAGTACTTC. Its translation is CASSLVSGGETQYF.

The V call is TRBV7-8, the J call TRBJ1-1; maybe TRBD1 (6 bases). From germline, CDR1 is SGHVS and CDR2 FQNEAQ. There are 15 residues in the CDR3. Trimming left V 2 bases short and J 6 bases short, with 16 bases between. As DNA, the CDR3 is TGTGCCAGCAGCTTACGCACAGGGTGGTGGGCTGAAGCTTTCTTT. It translates to CASSLRTGWWAEAFF.

J is TRBJ1-1 and V is TRBV19, with D possibly TRBD1 on 6 matching bases. V was cut by 2 bases and J by 4 bases, with 11 bases left in between. Germline CDR1 and CDR2: LNHDA and SQIVND (reference sequence). The CDR3 loop spans 14 amino acids. The CDR3 DNA reads TGTGCCAGTAGTATAACAGGGAGGGTCACTGAAGCTTTCTTT. It encodes CASSITGRVTEAFF.